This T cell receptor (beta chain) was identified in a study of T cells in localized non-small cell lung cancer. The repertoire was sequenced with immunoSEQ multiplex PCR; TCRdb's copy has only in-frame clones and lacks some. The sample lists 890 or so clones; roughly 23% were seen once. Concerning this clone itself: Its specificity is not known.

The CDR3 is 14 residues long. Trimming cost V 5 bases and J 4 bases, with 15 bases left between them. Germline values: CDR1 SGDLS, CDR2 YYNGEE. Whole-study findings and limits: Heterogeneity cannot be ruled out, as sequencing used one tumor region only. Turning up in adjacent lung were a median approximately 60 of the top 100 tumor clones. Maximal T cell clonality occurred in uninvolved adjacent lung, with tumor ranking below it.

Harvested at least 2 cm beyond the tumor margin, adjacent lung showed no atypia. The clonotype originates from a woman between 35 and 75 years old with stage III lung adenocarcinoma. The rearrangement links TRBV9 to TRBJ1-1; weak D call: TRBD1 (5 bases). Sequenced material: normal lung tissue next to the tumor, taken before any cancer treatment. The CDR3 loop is CASSSGGLFTEAFF. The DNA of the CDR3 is TGTGCCAGCAGTTCCGGGGGATTATTCACTGAAGCTTTCTTT.